The entry below gives a single TCR beta chain sequence along with its context. Its antigen is currently unknown. This sample was included in a study of PD-1 blockade in classical Hodgkin lymphoma. As for the study in general: Patients were treated with nivolumab at 3 mg/kg, and this was given intravenously every 2 weeks. Points from the study as a whole: At baseline, newly diagnosed patients reportedly showed less TCR diversity than healthy donors. Baseline diversity resembling that of newly diagnosed patients was seen in complete responders.

Clones were sequenced by immunoSEQ multiplex PCR, and TCRdb holds only the in-frame ones, with some missing. The table shows around 25,000 clones, with roughly four fifths occurring only once. Every one of the patients relapsed after autologous stem cell transplantation (brentuximab vedotin exposure was variable). Germline CDR1 SGHTA, CDR2 FQGNSA. Trimming removed 4 bases at V and 4 bases at J, with 10 bases between. The CDR3 has 13 residues. V and J are TRBV7-2 and TRBJ1-2, with no clear D. The material sequenced was peripheral blood mononuclear cells (PBMCs), taken before the second cycle of nivolumab. This clonotype was sampled from a human donor with classical Hodgkin lymphoma. This CDR3 is CASSSGRSYGYTF. CDR3 coding DNA: TGTGCCAGCAGCTCCGGACGGAGCTATGGCTACACCTTC.